Presented here are 27 T cell receptor beta chains from one specimen sequenced in a study of OX40 agonist ivuxolimab in advanced cancers. Receptors were amplified or captured by the immunoSEQ multiplex PCR assay. The immuneACCESS repertoire file appears here via TCRdb, limited to in-frame rearrangements. These files lack a portion of the clones; in checked studies, under half of the deficit traces to unresolved V genes, and the cause of the others is not known. The sample table holds 65,000 to 85,000 clones, of which around 81% were seen once. Around 1.8% of the sample is in the top ten clones. This material consisted of CD4+ or CD8+ T cells sorted from blood, taken in a trial of the OX40 agonist ivuxolimab. The receptors stem from an adult with an advanced solid tumor such as melanoma, head and neck, liver or kidney cancer.

The CDR3 DNA sequence: TGCGCCAGCAGCCAAGAACACGTCCAGGGATTTGATTCACCCCTCCACTTT. Its translation: CASSQEHVQGFDSPLHF. The chain couples TRBV4-3 to TRBJ1-6; a weak D match, TRBD1 (5 bases). The germline gives CDR1 LGHNA, CDR2 YSLEER. Trimming cost V 0 bases and J 8 bases, with 17 bases left between them. The CDR3 has 17 amino acids.

The chain links TRBV9 to TRBJ2-3; D gene ambiguous. The CDR3 spans 14 residues. V lost 7 bases, J lost 2 bases, and 14 bases lay in between. Germline loops: CDR1 SGDLS, CDR2 YYNGEE. CDR3 nucleotides: TGTGCCAGCGCCCCTGGTATGAACACAGATACGCAGTATTTT. It translates to CASAPGMNTDTQYF.

This sequence joins TRBV15 and TRBJ1-6; possible D gene TRBD1, 6 bases. The CDR3 is 16 residues long. Trimming removed 1 base at V and 8 bases at J, with 15 bases between. The germline V gene encodes CDR1 LNHNV and CDR2 YYDKDF (reference sequence). CDR3 sequence reads: CATSRGRSGADSPLHF. CDR3 bases: TGTGCCACCAGCAGAGGTCGGTCAGGGGCGGATTCACCCCTCCACTTT.

The rearrangement uses TRBV7-2 and TRBJ2-5; 11 positions agree with TRBD2. The CDR3 consists of 17 residues. Trimming cost V 5 bases and J 0 bases; bases outside gene matches: 8. The germline V gene encodes CDR1 SGHTA and CDR2 FQGNSA. The CDR3 coding sequence is TGTGCCAGCAGCCCCAAGACTAGCGGGATAAACCAAGAGACCCAGTACTTC. Its translation: CASSPKTSGINQETQYF. Drawing the rest from reference TRBV7-2 and TRBJ2-5, the complete variable domain is GAGVSQSPSNKVTEKGKDVELRCDPISGHTALYWYRQSLGQGLEFLIYFQGNSAPDKSGLPSDRFSAERTGGSVSTLTIQRTQQEDSAVYLCASSPKTSGINQETQYFGPGTRLLVL.

The genes are TRBV9 and TRBJ2-1; 9 bases are a match to TRBD2. V shed 3 bases and J 1 base; nucleotides not matched to a gene: 11. The CDR3 is 18 residues long. Germline CDR1 and CDR2: SGDLS and YYNGEE. In DNA, the CDR3 is TGTGCCAGCAGCGCAAACTTAGCGGGGGTTAGGTCCTACAATGAGCAGTTCTTC. This encodes CASSANLAGVRSYNEQFF.

This clone was counted once. The chain joins TRBV21-1 to TRBJ2-7; the tabulated D call, TRBD2, remains unverified against the DNA. TRBV21-1 is an annotated pseudogene. The CDR3 runs to 18 residues. This CDR3 is CASSKEGGEREKLWEQYF. CDR3 in DNA: TGTGCCAGCAGCAAAGAGGGGGGGGAGCGGGAGAAACTTTGGGAGCAGTACTTC.

This rearrangement joins TRBV6-5 to TRBJ1-6; 7 bases map to TRBD1. The CDR3 is made up of 13 amino acids. The germline V gene encodes CDR1 MNHEY and CDR2 SVGAGI. The V segment lost 6 bases and the J segment 7 bases; nucleotides outside the gene matches: 3. CDR3 sequence reads: CASSPRGNSPLHF. The CDR3, as DNA: TGTGCCAGCAGCCCCAGGGGGAATTCACCCCTCCACTTT.

The V and J genes are TRBV15 and TRBJ2-7; possibly TRBD2 for D (7 bases). V dropped 0 bases and J dropped 2 bases, with 17 bases sitting between them. Germline CDR1 reads LNHNV; CDR2 reads YYDKDF (reference sequence). This CDR3 has 17 amino acids. CDR3 amino acids: CATSRDHFRGAAYEQYF. The CDR3, as DNA: TGTGCCACCAGCAGAGATCATTTCCGGGGGGCGGCCTACGAGCAGTACTTC.

The V call is TRBV11-1, the J call TRBJ1-1; D is uncertain. V lost 5 bases and J 0 bases, leaving 4 bases between the germline ends. Germline V gives CDR1 SGHAT, CDR2 FQDESV (reference sequence). The CDR3 length is 12 residues. The CDR3 DNA sequence: TGTGCCAGCAGCCGGGTGAACACTGAAGCTTTCTTT. Its protein is CASSRVNTEAFF.

This clone was recorded a few times. The V call is TRBV9, the J call TRBJ2-3, with D maybe TRBD1 (7 bases). CDR1 and CDR2 (germline): SGDLS, YYNGEE. There are 17 residues in the CDR3. Trimming pared 0 bases from V and 4 bases from J, leaving 18 bases between. DNA for the CDR3: TGTGCCAGCAGCGTAGGGTCGGCGGGGCAGGGGGCAGATACGCAGTATTTT. It yields the protein CASSVGSAGQGADTQYF. The entire variable domain, with the rest obtained from reference TRBV9 and TRBJ2-3, is as follows: DSGVTQTPKHLITATGQRVTLRCSPRSGDLSVYWYQQSLDQGLQFLIQYYNGEERAKGNILERFSAQQFPDLHSELNLSSLELGDSALYFCASSVGSAGQGADTQYFGPGTRLTVL.

Only a few counts were recorded for this clone. The V gene is TRBV30, the J gene TRBJ2-5; D may correspond to TRBD1 or TRBD2 (5 bases each). CDR1 and CDR2 from the germline V gene are GTSNPN and SVGIG (reference sequence). V was cut by 5 bases and J by 8 bases, with 9 bases left in between. CDR3 length: 10 amino acids. CDR3 amino acids: CAWGTITQYF. The CDR3 DNA reads TGTGCCTGGGGGACCATAACCCAGTACTTC.

This rearrangement joins TRBV7-8 to TRBJ2-3, with 8 bases that match TRBD2. In germline, CDR1 is SGHVS, CDR2 FQNEAQ. V shed 0 bases, J shed 4 bases, and the junction held 3 bases outside the gene matches. The CDR3 has 15 residues. CDR3 nucleotide sequence: TGTGCCAGCAGCTTAGCGAATAGCGGGGCAGATACGCAGTATTTT. Protein: CASSLANSGADTQYF.

This sequence joins TRBV18 and TRBJ2-5, with 7 bases identical to TRBD2. The CDR3 has 14 residues. The J segment lost 2 bases and the V segment lost 2 bases, leaving 2 bases of the junction unmatched. Per the germline V gene, CDR1 is KGHSH and CDR2 is LQKENI. This CDR3 reads CASSPAGVQETQYF. CDR3 sequence (DNA): TGTGCCAGCTCACCAGCGGGGGTACAAGAGACCCAGTACTTC.

This chain joins TRBV29-1 and TRBJ2-5, with D possibly matching TRBD1 (5 bases). Germline values: CDR1 SQVTM, CDR2 ANQGSEA. Trimming cost V 6 bases and J 5 bases, with 16 bases left between them. The CDR3 is 13 amino acids. The CDR3 spells CSVDSLKGETQYF. In DNA form, the CDR3 reads TGCAGCGTCGACTCCTTGAAGGGGGAGACCCAGTACTTC.

This clone has a handful of counts. The chain employs TRBV7-9 and TRBJ2-3, with 8 bases aligning to TRBD2. The CDR3 spans 15 residues. With 7 bases clipped from V and 9 bases from J, the junction kept 15 bases outside the gene matches. Germline CDR1 is SEHNR and CDR2 is FQNEAQ (reference sequence). Written as DNA, the CDR3 is TGTGCCAGCACCGTGGAGGTGGCGGGAGGAGGGACGCAGTATTTT. Protein: CASTVEVAGGGTQYF.

The J gene is TRBJ2-3, the V gene TRBV7-2; possibly TRBD1 for D (6 bases). The CDR3 is made up of 15 amino acids. Per germline, CDR1 SGHTA and CDR2 FQGNSA. V gave up 0 bases and J gave up 6 bases, with 13 bases separating them. The CDR3 DNA follows: TGTGCCAGCAGCTTAGCGCAGTTTAGGGGGGATACGCAGTATTTT. It translates to CASSLAQFRGDTQYF.

The chain recombines TRBV18 with TRBJ1-5; D unclear. V was cut by 2 bases and J by 1 base, with 12 bases left in between. The CDR3 has 16 amino acids. The germline CDR1 and CDR2 sequences are KGHSH and LQKENI. The CDR3 spells CASSPINVASNQPQHF. The CDR3 coding sequence is TGTGCCAGCTCACCAATTAATGTGGCAAGCAATCAGCCCCAGCATTTT.

J is TRBJ1-4 and V is TRBV7-9; a weak D match, TRBD1 (6 bases). Trimming left V 1 base short and J 12 bases short, with 9 bases between. This CDR3 comprises 12 residues. Germline CDR1 reads SEHNR; CDR2 reads FQNEAQ (reference sequence). This chain's CDR3 is CASSLGQAELFF. In DNA form, the CDR3 reads TGTGCCAGCAGCTTAGGACAGGCGGAACTGTTTTTT.

This chain connects TRBV14 to TRBJ2-2; 8 bases align to TRBD1. J was trimmed by 3 bases and V by 4 bases; bases with no gene match: 7. CDR1 and CDR2 from the germline V gene are SGHDN and FVKESK. The CDR3 covers 16 residues. For the CDR3, the DNA is TGTGCCAGCAGCCCGAGACAGGGGTGGGACACCGGGGAGCTGTTTTTT. It yields the protein CASSPRQGWDTGELFF. The complete variable domain, with remaining parts taken from reference TRBV14 and TRBJ2-2, reads EAGVTQFPSHSVIEKGQTVTLRCDPISGHDNLYWYRRVMGKEIKFLLHFVKESKQDESGMPNNRFLAERTGGTYSTLKVQPAELEDSGVYFCASSPRQGWDTGELFFGEGSRLTVL.

The chain uses TRBV2 and TRBJ2-3, with D perhaps matching TRBD1 (5 bases). The CDR3 sequence is 13 residues long. Germline CDR1 is SNHLY and CDR2 is FYNNEI. Trimming cost V 7 bases and J 6 bases, with 14 bases left between them. The CDR3 spells CASTRQGPDTQYF. The CDR3, as DNA: TGTGCCAGCACTAGGCAGGGCCCTGATACGCAGTATTTT.

The chain carries TRBV5-1 and TRBJ2-5; 8 positions agree with TRBD1. This CDR3 comprises 13 residues. Germline CDR1 is SGHRS and CDR2 is YFSETQ. J lost 5 bases, V lost 4 bases, and 4 bases had no gene match. CDR3 sequence: CASSGRQGETQYF. Here the CDR3 DNA reads TGCGCCAGCAGCGGAAGACAGGGGGAGACCCAGTACTTC.

Only one count was recorded for this clone. The chain links TRBV5-1 to TRBJ2-7; 7 bases match TRBD1. In germline, CDR1 is SGHRS, CDR2 YFSETQ. The CDR3 contains 14 residues. V lost 0 bases and J lost 4; bases outside the gene matches: 4. The CDR3 reads CASSLVGQPYEQYF. The CDR3 coding sequence is TGCGCCAGCAGCTTGGTGGGACAGCCATACGAGCAGTACTTC.

The chain recombines TRBV28 with TRBJ2-5; the D gene is possibly TRBD2 (6 bases). The CDR3 has 14 amino acids. CDR1 and CDR2 (germline): MDHEN, SYDVKM. V was shortened by 7 bases and J by 4 bases, with 16 bases between the two germline ends. The CDR3 region is CASTKGLGIETQYF. Written as DNA, the CDR3 is TGTGCCAGCACCAAGGGACTCGGAATAGAGACCCAGTACTTC.

This chain connects TRBV27 to TRBJ2-3; the D is unclear. CDR1 is MNHEY, CDR2 SMNVEV, per germline (reference sequence). V gave up 3 bases and J gave up 4 bases, with 5 bases separating them. This CDR3 spans 12 amino acids. In DNA, the CDR3 is TGTGCCAGCAGTTTGGACCCAGATACGCAGTATTTT. Amino acids: CASSLDPDTQYF.

This chain connects TRBV27 to TRBJ1-2, with a tentative D call TRBD1 (6 bases). The CDR3 is 14 residues long. V gave up 6 bases and J gave up 5 bases, with 16 bases separating them. Germline CDR1 MNHEY, CDR2 SMNVEV (reference sequence). CDR3 in amino acids: CASRGAGFLYGYTF. The CDR3 DNA follows: TGTGCCAGCAGGGGGGCGGGTTTCTTATATGGCTACACCTTC.

The chain's CDR3 is CASSSLADAYNEQFF. The DNA for the CDR3 is TGTGCCAGCAGCTCCCTAGCGGATGCCTACAATGAGCAGTTCTTC. The chain has TRBV5-6 and TRBJ2-1; 7 nucleotides line up with TRBD2. V was pared by 3 bases and J by 2 bases, with 5 bases of the junction left unmatched. The CDR3 has 15 residues. Looked up from germline, CDR1 is SGHDT and CDR2 is YYEEEE.

The V and J genes are TRBV7-6 and TRBJ2-7, with TRBD2 matching 8 bases. The CDR3 is 17 amino acids. With 5 bases clipped from V and 1 base from J, the junction kept 13 bases outside the gene matches. Germline lookup yields CDR1 SGHVS and CDR2 FNYEAQ. The DNA of the CDR3 is TGTGCCAGCAGCCCCACAGCGGGAGCTCCCCTTTCCTACGAGCAGTACTTC. It encodes CASSPTAGAPLSYEQYF.